This TCR beta chain is from a study of CXCR3-negative and CXCR3-positive naive CD8 T cells. Points from the study as a whole: The study found more hydrophobic TRB CDR3s in CXCR3-positive naive cells than in CXCR3-negative naive cells. Memory, not naive, CXCR3-negative and CXCR3-positive cells differed in TRBV-TRBJ usage.

CDR3 length: 12 amino acids. Germline CDR1 and CDR2: SQVTM and ANQGSEA. The study made its TRB cDNA libraries by 5' RACE, adding UMI labels. TCRdb reprocessed the 5' RACE reads, with one entry per CDR3 protein and no DNA. The table for this sample gives about 51,000 distinct CDR3 sequences. Comment on this clonotype: The antigen is undetermined.

Researchers sorted around 300,000 cells of each CD8+ T cell subset in triplicate. The CD45RO-CCR7+CD27+CD95- phenotype denoted naive CD8+ T cells. The sequencing input was naive CXCR3+ CD8+ T cells from blood. Subset of the sample: CD45RO-CCR7+CD27+CD95- naive CD8+ T cells expressing CXCR3 (TNR3+). This sequence was found in a human donor in good health. Some clones in this sample may be carry-over from other donors' samples. The chain couples TRBV29-1 to TRBJ1-2; TCRdb's D call of TRBD1 is untestable without DNA. Here the CDR3 reads CSVEQGAKGYTF.